Detailed here is one T cell receptor (beta chain). Per the original data handling: Amplification with reference gene primers provided the estimates of nucleated cell counts. Profiling relied on immunoSEQ multiplex PCR, and the TCRdb table lists in-frame clones only, not all of them. V, J and clone size were drawn from that table, and D and trimming were deduced from the DNA. The table has roughly 280,000 clones, 89% seen once. Trimming at V came to 4 bases and at J to 1 base, leaving 3 bases not matched to a gene. CDR3 size: 14 residues. Germline V gives CDR1 SGHRS, CDR2 YFSETQ. This entry is derived from a study of blood T cell repertoires in COVID-19. Study-wide background: PBMCs, B-cell-depleted T cells, or T cells were the source of the cDNA or gDNA that made up the material.

This chain links TRBV5-1 with TRBJ2-5; TRBD2 aligns across 8 bases. Material for sequencing was peripheral blood. The clonotype was recovered from a man between 45 and 60 years old with acute or convalescent COVID-19. The CDR3, as DNA: TGCGCCAGCAGCCGGGAGGGCACCCAAGAGACCCAGTACTTC. This codes for CASSREGTQETQYF.